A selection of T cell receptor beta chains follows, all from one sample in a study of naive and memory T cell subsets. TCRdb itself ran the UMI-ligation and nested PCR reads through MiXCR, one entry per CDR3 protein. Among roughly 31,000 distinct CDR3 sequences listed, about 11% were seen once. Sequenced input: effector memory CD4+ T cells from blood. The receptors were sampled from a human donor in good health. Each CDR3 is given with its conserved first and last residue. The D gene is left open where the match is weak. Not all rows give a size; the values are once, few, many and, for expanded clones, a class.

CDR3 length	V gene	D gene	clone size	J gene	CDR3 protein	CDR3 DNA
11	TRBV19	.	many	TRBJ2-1	CASRRGNEQFF	TGTGCCAGTAGACGGGGCAATGAGCAGTTCTTC
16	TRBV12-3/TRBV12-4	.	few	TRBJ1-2	CASSLGRGSRGRRYTF	TGTGCCAGCAGTTTAGGGAGGGGGAGCAGGGGAAGGCGCTACACCTTC
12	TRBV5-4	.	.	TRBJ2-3	CASSSTGYTQYF	TGTGCCAGCAGCTCCACAGGGTATACGCAGTATTTT
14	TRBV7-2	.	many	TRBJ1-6	CASSRGANNSPLHF	TGTGCCAGCAGCCGCGGGGCCAATAATTCACCCCTCCACTTT
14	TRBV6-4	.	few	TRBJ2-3	CASSEGFNTDTQYF	TGTGCCAGCAGTGAAGGTTTTAACACAGATACGCAGTATTTT
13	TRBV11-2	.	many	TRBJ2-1	CASSLEARLEQFF	TGTGCCAGCAGCTTAGAGGCTCGACTTGAGCAGTTCTTC
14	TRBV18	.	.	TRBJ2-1	CASSPEEMGNEQFF	TGTGCCAGCTCACCAGAGGAAATGGGCAATGAGCAGTTCTTC
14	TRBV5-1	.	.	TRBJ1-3	CASSLGASGNTIYF	TGCGCCAGCAGCTTGGGGGCCTCTGGAAACACCATATATTTT
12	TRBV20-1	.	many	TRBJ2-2	CGGGPPNRELFF	TGCGGTGGGGGCCCCCCGAACAGGGAGCTGTTTTTT
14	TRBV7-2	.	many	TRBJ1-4	CASSYRGLNEKLFF	TGTGCCAGCAGCTACCGGGGCCTAAATGAAAAACTGTTTTTT
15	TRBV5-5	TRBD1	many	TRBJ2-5	CASSSTRQGRETQYF	TGTGCCAGCAGCTCCACGAGACAGGGGAGAGAGACCCAGTACTTC
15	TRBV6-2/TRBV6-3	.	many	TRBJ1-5	CASSYSDRPNQPQHF	TGTGCCAGCAGTTACTCTGACAGGCCCAATCAGCCCCAGCATTTT
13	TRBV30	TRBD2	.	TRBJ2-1	CAWERGVKNEQFF	TGTGCCTGGGAGCGGGGGGTGAAAAATGAGCAGTTCTTC
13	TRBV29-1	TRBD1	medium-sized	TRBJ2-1	CSVGTGGYNEQFF	TGCAGCGTTGGGACAGGGGGGTACAATGAGCAGTTCTTC
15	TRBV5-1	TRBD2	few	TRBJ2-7	CASSSGGGTTYEQYF	TGCGCCAGCAGCTCCGGGGGGGGCACGACCTACGAGCAGTACTTC
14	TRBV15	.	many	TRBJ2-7	CATSRGVVDDEQYF	TGTGCCACCAGCAGAGGAGTTGTAGACGACGAGCAGTACTTC
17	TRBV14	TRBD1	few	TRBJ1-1	CASSPRTGGDWGTEAFF	TGTGCCAGCAGCCCACGGACAGGGGGGGACTGGGGCACTGAAGCTTTCTTT
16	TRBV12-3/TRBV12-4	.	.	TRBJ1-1	CASSFPADSMNTEAFF	TGTGCCAGCAGTTTCCCCGCGGACAGTATGAACACTGAAGCTTTCTTT
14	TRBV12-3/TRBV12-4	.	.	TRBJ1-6	CASSPRQAGSPLHF	TGTGCCAGCAGCCCAAGACAGGCGGGTTCACCCCTCCACTTT
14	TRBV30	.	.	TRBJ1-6	CAWSGQIYNSPLHF	TGTGCCTGGAGTGGACAGATTTATAATTCACCCCTCCACTTT
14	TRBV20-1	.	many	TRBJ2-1	CSAFAGAINNEQFF	TGCAGTGCTTTTGCAGGGGCGATCAACAATGAGCAGTTCTTC
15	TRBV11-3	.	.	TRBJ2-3	CASSFEGGYTDTQYF	TGTGCCAGCAGCTTTGAGGGAGGCTACACAGATACGCAGTATTTT
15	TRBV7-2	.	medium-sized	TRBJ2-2	CASSRLEMNTGELFF	TGTGCCAGCAGCCGACTAGAGATGAACACCGGGGAGCTGTTTTTT
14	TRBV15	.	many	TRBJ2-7	CATSGWRAGSEQYF	TGTGCCACCAGCGGCTGGCGGGCAGGCAGCGAGCAGTACTTC
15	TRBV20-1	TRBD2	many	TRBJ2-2	CSASGAGGGTGELFF	TGCAGTGCTAGCGGGGCGGGAGGGGGCACCGGGGAGCTGTTTTTT
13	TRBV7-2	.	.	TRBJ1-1	CASSLQMNTEAFF	TGTGCCAGCAGCTTACAAATGAACACTGAAGCTTTCTTT
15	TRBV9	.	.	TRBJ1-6	CASSVELRDNSPLHF	TGTGCCAGCAGCGTAGAGCTGCGTGATAATTCACCCCTCCACTTT
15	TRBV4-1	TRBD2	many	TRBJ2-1	CASSQRGGIDNEQFF	TGCGCCAGCAGCCAGCGGGGGGGCATTGATAATGAGCAGTTCTTC